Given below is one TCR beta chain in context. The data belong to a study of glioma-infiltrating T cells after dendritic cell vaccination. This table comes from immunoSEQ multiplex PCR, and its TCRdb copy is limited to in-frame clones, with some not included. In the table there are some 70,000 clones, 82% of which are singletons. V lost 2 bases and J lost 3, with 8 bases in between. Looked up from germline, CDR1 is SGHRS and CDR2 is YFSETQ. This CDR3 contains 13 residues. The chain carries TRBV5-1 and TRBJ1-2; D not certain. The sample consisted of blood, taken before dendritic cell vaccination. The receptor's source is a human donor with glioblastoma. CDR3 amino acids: CASSLQPDYGYTF. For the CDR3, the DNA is TGCGCCAGCAGCTTACAGCCTGACTATGGCTACACCTTC.